The clone carrying this TCR beta chain was seen just once. This sample stems from a study of CD8 T cells in Susac syndrome. RNA was extracted with the RNeasy kit, and a quantity of 0.5 to 1 ug was reverse transcribed using random hexamers. TCRdb reprocessed the immunoSEQ multiplex PCR reads with MiXCR, giving one entry per CDR3 protein. The sample contains under 550,000 distinct CDR3 sequences, 85% to 90% of which appear only once. The CDR3 is 15 residues long. V was cut by 0 bases and J by 0 bases, with 8 bases left in between. Germline assignment: CDR1 LNHDA and CDR2 SQIVND (reference sequence). The receptor comes from a human donor with multiple sclerosis. The chain carries TRBV19 and TRBJ1-2; weak D call: TRBD1 (5 bases). Input material: CD8+ T cells from PBMCs. The CDR3 region is CASSIDGGANYGYTF. The DNA for the CDR3 is TGTGCCAGTAGTATAGATGGGGGAGCTAACTATGGCTACACCTTC.